This T cell receptor (beta chain) was captured by sequencing in a study of T cells in Graves' hyperthyroidism and ophthalmopathy. Study conclusions and caveats: Expanded thyroid clonotypes (above 0.001) were mostly also found in blood.

Germline V gene sequence: CDR1 GTSNPN, CDR2 SVGIG (reference sequence). V was clipped by 1 base and J by 0 bases, with 16 bases between them. This CDR3 spans 17 amino acids. RNA transcripts yielded amplified TCR beta CDR3 regions. Initially, a first-round RT-PCR of the TCR CDR3 employed the HTBI primer set. One entry per CDR3 protein results from TCRdb running MiXCR on the multiplex PCR reads. The sample consists of some 560,000 distinct CDR3 sequences, 15% to 19% of them appearing once. In this sample, this clonotype turned up many times. The antigen is undetermined. Calling Graves' hyperthyroidism stable meant ophthalmopathy did not progress within 18 months. Each patient was aged 18 to 65 and had newly diagnosed hyperthyroidism of under 2 months' duration. Patients having uncontrolled infection, another autoimmune disease, pregnancy or lactation were not included.

The J gene is TRBJ2-1, the V gene TRBV30; D is possibly TRBD1 or TRBD2 (5 bases each). The TCR originated in a woman aged 25-40 years with Graves' hyperthyroidism. Sequenced material: blood. Written as DNA, the CDR3 is TGTGCCTGGAGTGACTCCGGGACCGCCTCCTCCTACAATGAGCAGTTCTTC. It yields the protein CAWSDSGTASSYNEQFF.